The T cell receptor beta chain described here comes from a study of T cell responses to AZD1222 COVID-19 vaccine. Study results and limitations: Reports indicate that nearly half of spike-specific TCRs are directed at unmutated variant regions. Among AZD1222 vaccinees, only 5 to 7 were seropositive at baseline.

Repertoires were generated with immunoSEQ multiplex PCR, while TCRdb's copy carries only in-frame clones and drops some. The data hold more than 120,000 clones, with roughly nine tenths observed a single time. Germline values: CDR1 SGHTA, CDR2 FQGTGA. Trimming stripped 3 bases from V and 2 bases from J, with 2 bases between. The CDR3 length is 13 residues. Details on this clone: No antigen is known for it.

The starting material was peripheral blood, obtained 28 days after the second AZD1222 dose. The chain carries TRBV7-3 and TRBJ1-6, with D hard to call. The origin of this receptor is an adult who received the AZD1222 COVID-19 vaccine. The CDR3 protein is CASSFTYNSPLHF. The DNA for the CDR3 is TGTGCCAGCAGCTTCACCTATAATTCACCCCTCCACTTT.